This record covers a single T cell receptor (beta chain). Its antigen remains unidentified. The V end was cut by 0 bases, the J end by 9 bases, with 15 bases between. Germline lookup yields CDR1 LNHNV and CDR2 YYDKDF (reference sequence). This CDR3 contains 15 residues. With constant-segment primers, 5'RACE yielded cDNA libraries of TCR alpha and TCR beta that carried sample barcodes and UMIs. TCRdb ran MiXCR on the 5' RACE reads and lists one entry per CDR3 protein. The sample shows about 210,000 distinct CDR3 sequences, over 9.5% of them seen only once. This sample is drawn from a study of T-cell memory formation after mild COVID-19. General observations from the study: CD4+ contracting clones were mainly CM and EM; CD8+ ones, EMRA. Whereas later expanders leaned CD4+, clones contracting day 15 to 85 showed a balanced CD4/CD8 makeup. Some clones that responded were present in memory (sampled pre-infection), which suggests cross-reactive memory joined.

The rearrangement uses TRBV15 and TRBJ2-4, with D possibly matching TRBD1 (5 bases). This sequence was found in a man between 18 and 35 years old who had mild COVID-19 (a few samples of this study predate the infection). Cell type and time point are not known. Sequenced: PBMCs or a T cell subset sorted from them (not recorded which). The CDR3 DNA is TGTGCCACCAGCAGAGATGCCTCGGACATTAGCATTCAGTACTTC. Amino acids: CATSRDASDISIQYF.